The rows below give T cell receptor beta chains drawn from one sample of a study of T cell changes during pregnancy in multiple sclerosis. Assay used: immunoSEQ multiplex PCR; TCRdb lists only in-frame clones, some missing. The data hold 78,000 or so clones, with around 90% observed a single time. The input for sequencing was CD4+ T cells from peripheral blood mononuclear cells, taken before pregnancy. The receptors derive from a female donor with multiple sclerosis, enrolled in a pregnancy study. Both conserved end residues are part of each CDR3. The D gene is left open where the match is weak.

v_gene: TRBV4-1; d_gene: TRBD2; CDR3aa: CASSHPSGSPYNEQFF
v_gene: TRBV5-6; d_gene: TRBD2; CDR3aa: CASSETGTSGSPTDTQYF
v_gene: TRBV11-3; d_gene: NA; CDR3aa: CASSLSMRAGANVLTF
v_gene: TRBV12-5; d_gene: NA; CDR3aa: CASGLVIGGNYGYTF
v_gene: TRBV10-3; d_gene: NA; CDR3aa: CAISESLLDSKNIQYF
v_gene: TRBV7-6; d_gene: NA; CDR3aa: CASSLYQGSGELFF
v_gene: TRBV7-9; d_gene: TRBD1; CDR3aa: CASVRDRARSDTQYF
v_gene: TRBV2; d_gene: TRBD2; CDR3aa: CASSRTSGYNEQFF
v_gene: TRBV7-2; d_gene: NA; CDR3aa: CASSLGGGYTF
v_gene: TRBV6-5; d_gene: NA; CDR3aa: CASTSPGSTDTQYF
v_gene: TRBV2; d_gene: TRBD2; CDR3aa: CASSAPSGGWLDTQYF
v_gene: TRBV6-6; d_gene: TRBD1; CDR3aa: CASRATGGLNQPQHF
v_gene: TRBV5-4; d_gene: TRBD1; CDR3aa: CASSRKTGAEDSPLHF
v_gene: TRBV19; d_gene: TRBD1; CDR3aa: CASSIGGTAVTNSPLHF
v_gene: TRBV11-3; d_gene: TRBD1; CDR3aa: CASSYGDRIYSGANVLTF
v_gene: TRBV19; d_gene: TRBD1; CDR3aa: CASTKGQGNGYTF
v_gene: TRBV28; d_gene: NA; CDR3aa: CASRSSGNTGELFF
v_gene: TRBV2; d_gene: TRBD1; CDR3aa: CASSEAGQIPYGYTF
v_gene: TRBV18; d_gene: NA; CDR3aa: CASSPPGAGGGNTIYF
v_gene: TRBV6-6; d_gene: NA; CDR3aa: CASSITRDTQYF
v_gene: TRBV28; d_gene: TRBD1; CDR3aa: CASSFQTGWRQPQHF
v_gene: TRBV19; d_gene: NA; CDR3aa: CATRPGGYTGELFF
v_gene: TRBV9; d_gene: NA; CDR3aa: CASSVDGTDTQYF
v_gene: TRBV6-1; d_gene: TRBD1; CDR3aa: CASSPRTGSTDTQYF
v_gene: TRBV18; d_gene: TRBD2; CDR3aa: CASSPKGGGSSYEQYF
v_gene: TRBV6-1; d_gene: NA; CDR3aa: CASSEEARGRHEQYF
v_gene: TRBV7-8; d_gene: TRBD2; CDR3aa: CASSARLASYNEQFF
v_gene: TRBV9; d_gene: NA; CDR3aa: CASSVEGRSPSPLHF
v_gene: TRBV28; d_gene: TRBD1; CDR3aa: CASSRTGGEETQYF
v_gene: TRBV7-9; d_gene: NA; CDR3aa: CATLWQDTGELFF
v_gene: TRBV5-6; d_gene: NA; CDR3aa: CASSRAGAGQNYGYTF
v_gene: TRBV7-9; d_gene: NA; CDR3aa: CASSLSSQPQHF
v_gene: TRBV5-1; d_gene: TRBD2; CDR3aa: CASSWGLAGDTDTQYF
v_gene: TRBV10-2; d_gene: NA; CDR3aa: CAATSREGEKLFF
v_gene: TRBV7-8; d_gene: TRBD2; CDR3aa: CASSLVWDYPSYEQYF
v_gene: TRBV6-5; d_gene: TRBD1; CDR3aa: CASSTFTGTGRSAFF
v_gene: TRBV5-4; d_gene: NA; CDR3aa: CASSLVGRDWVPDTQYF
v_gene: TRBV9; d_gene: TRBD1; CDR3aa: CASSRTGTKEQETQYF
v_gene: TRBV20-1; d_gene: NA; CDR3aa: CSARDPGGAFF
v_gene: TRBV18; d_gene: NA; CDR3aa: CASSPLADPAGYEQFF